The present T cell receptor beta chain was sequenced within a study of blood T cells in healthy people across ages. About the study: Template switching retrieved approximately one barcoded beta molecule for each two T cells.

Per sample, a minimum of 7 million PBMCs were isolated. A second PCR, run for about 7 to 11 cycles, used a sample-barcoded 5' primer plus a J-beta primer mix. TCRdb redid the calling of the 5' RACE reads with MiXCR, one entry per CDR3 protein. This table holds over a million distinct CDR3 sequences, approximately 59% found once. The TCR originated in a man aged 18 to 30 in good health. What was sequenced was blood.

CDR3 bases: TGCAGTGCTTCGTCCGGGCAGGGGACAGGCGGCTACACCTTC. Residues: CSASSGQGTGGYTF. This chain connects TRBV20-1 to TRBJ1-2, with TRBD1 matching over 8 bases. The CDR3 extends over 14 amino acids. V was clipped by 5 bases and J by 8 bases; unmatched bases: 13. Germline assignment: CDR1 DFQATT and CDR2 SNEGSKA (reference sequence).